The following is a T cell receptor beta chain sequence with its context. Its specificity is not known. The primer mix had 60 Vbeta and 13 Jbeta primers. Using immunoSEQ multiplex PCR, the repertoire was profiled, and TCRdb retains in-frame clones only, with some absent. Among under 50,000 clones listed, 66% were seen once. This sample stems from a study of cytomegalovirus exposure and HLA in healthy donors. Findings and caveats of the study: Links to common viral pathogens appeared, in a later analysis, for several of the most significant clusters.

The sequenced sample consisted of PBMCs. This sequence originates from a man between 45 and 60 years old in good health and CMV-seropositive.

CDR3 DNA: TGTGCCAGCAGCTTACGTAGGGGCGGGACAGCAACTAACTATGGCTACACCTTC. This codes for CASSLRRGGTATNYGYTF. The chain combines TRBV7-9 with TRBJ1-2; 7 nucleotides align to TRBD1. This CDR3 is 18 amino acids long. The germline CDR1 and CDR2 sequences are SEHNR and FQNEAQ (reference sequence). Trimming at V came to 2 bases and at J to 0 bases, leaving 12 bases not matched to a gene. The whole variable domain, filled in from reference TRBV7-9 and TRBJ1-2, reads DTGVSQNPRHKITKRGQNVTFRCDPISEHNRLYWYRQTLGQGPEFLTYFQNEAQLEKSRLLSDRFSAERPKGSFSTLEIQRTEQGDSAMYLCASSLRRGGTATNYGYTFGSGTRLTVV.